This TCR beta chain was recovered during a study of blood T cells in healthy people across ages. A second PCR of about 6 to 11 cycles used a sample-barcoded 5' primer and a J-beta primer mix. TCRdb re-analysed the 5' RACE reads in MiXCR, keeping a single row per CDR3 protein. Of roughly 800,000 distinct CDR3 sequences in the sample, 55% to 75% were seen once. The CDR3 covers 12 residues. Germline assignment: CDR1 SNHLY and CDR2 FYNNEI. On this clonotype: This clone may be a read error of a much larger clone one base away.

The source of this sequence is a young man in good health. The sequencing sample was made of blood. The chain links TRBV2 to TRBJ2-3, with unresolved D. The CDR3 sequence: CASREAHGTQYF. In DNA form, the CDR3 reads TGTGCCAGCAGGGAAGCGCACGGTACGCAGTATTTT.